The 14 T cell receptor beta chains in this list originate from one sample, sequenced in a study of CD8 T cells in ankylosing spondylitis. TCRdb called the 5' RACE reads again in MiXCR, with one record for every CDR3 protein. This sample has approximately 150,000 distinct CDR3 sequences, with roughly 31% found just once. Sequenced input: synovial fluid, either unsorted or a sorted T cell fraction (not recorded which). These receptors were taken from a male donor with ankylosing spondylitis.

This clonotype was seen more than once but under ten times. The V and J genes are TRBV15 and TRBJ2-6; D is possibly TRBD2 (5 bases). Trimming stripped 6 bases from V and 0 bases from J, with 9 bases between. CDR1 is LNHNV and CDR2 is YYDKDF in the germline V gene (reference sequence). The CDR3 runs 15 residues. The CDR3, as DNA: TGTGCCACCAGTAAGGACTCCTCTGGGGCCAACGTCCTGACTTTC. Encoded protein: CATSKDSSGANVLTF.

The chain has TRBV5-5 and TRBJ2-3; maybe TRBD1 (5 bases). This CDR3 spans 14 amino acids. Looked up from germline, CDR1 is SGHKS and CDR2 is YYEKEE (reference sequence). Deletions cut 3 bases from V and 3 bases from J, with 11 bases between. The CDR3 DNA sequence: TGTGCCAGCAGCTGGGCAGGGTCGACAGATACGCAGTATTTT. Translating it yields CASSWAGSTDTQYF.

This clonotype has a count of ten or more. The V and J genes are TRBV28 and TRBJ2-6; D call uncertain. V dropped 5 bases and J dropped 0 bases, with 5 bases sitting between them. Germline CDR1 MDHEN, CDR2 SYDVKM. The CDR3 length is 14 residues. CDR3 sequence (DNA): TGTGCCAGCAGTCAAGCCTCTGGGGCCAACGTCCTGACTTTC. It codes for CASSQASGANVLTF.

The table lists this clonotype with a few counts. V gene TRBV5-6 combines with J gene TRBJ2-5; D might be TRBD1 (6 bases). CDR3 length equals 15 residues. V lost 0 bases to trimming and J lost 5 bases, with 14 bases between them. The germline CDR1 and CDR2 sequences are SGHDT and YYEEEE. The CDR3 loop reads CASSLEGRGKETQYF. DNA of the CDR3: TGTGCCAGCAGCTTGGAAGGCAGGGGTAAGGAGACCCAGTACTTC.

In this sample, this clonotype turned up many times. This chain links TRBV20-1 with TRBJ2-5; D is undetermined. CDR1 DFQATT and CDR2 SNEGSKA come from the germline V gene (reference sequence). CDR3 length equals 11 residues. Trimming pared 6 bases from V and 5 bases from J, leaving 10 bases between. The CDR3 spells CSANALETQYF. In DNA form, the CDR3 reads TGCAGTGCCAATGCGTTGGAGACCCAGTACTTC.

CDR3: CSARDWTSGINEQFF. CDR3 DNA sequence: TGCAGTGCTAGAGATTGGACTAGCGGGATAAATGAGCAGTTCTTC. The chain combines TRBV20-1 with TRBJ2-1, with 12 bases fitting TRBD2. Germline CDR1 and CDR2: DFQATT and SNEGSKA (reference sequence). CDR3 length: 15 residues. V dropped 0 bases and J dropped 7; count of bases not matched to a gene: 4.

This clonotype was counted only a few times. The chain has TRBV20-1 and TRBJ2-1, with 12 bases identical to TRBD2. Germline V CDR1 and CDR2: DFQATT, SNEGSKA (reference sequence). With V trimmed by 0 bases and J by 7 bases, 13 bases remained unmatched. This CDR3 has 18 residues. CDR3 coding DNA: TGCAGTGCTAGAGAAATCCTAATCCTAGCGGGGGGGCTGAATGAGCAGTTCTTC. It codes for CSAREILILAGGLNEQFF.

In this sample, this clonotype turned up a few times. V gene TRBV20-1 combines with J gene TRBJ2-3; D is uncertain. The V gene's germline CDR1 is DFQATT and CDR2 SNEGSKA (reference sequence). The CDR3 runs to 14 residues. V dropped 2 bases and J dropped 0 bases, with 9 bases sitting between them. The CDR3 protein is CSARLASSTDTQYF. CDR3 nucleotide sequence: TGCAGTGCTAGATTGGCGTCTAGCACAGATACGCAGTATTTT.

In this sample, this clonotype turned up a few times. V usage is TRBV29-1 and J usage is TRBJ2-4, with TRBD2 identical over 11 bases. V was pared by 4 bases and J by 8 bases, with 7 bases of the junction left unmatched. The CDR3 spans 14 residues. Per the germline V gene, CDR1 is SQVTM and CDR2 is ANQGSEA. The DNA for the CDR3 is TGCAGCGTTGCACTACTAGCGGGAGAGGACATTCAGTACTTC. Translating it yields CSVALLAGEDIQYF.

The chain couples TRBV29-1 to TRBJ2-7; TRBD1 aligns across 9 bases. Looked up from germline, CDR1 is SQVTM and CDR2 is ANQGSEA. V lost 7 bases to trimming and J lost 3 bases; unmatched junction nucleotides: 7. The CDR3 is 13 residues long. This chain's CDR3 is CSASPGQGYEQYF. The CDR3, as DNA: TGCAGCGCATCCCCGGGACAGGGCTACGAGCAGTACTTC.

The chain recombines TRBV7-9 with TRBJ2-3, with 10 bases matching TRBD2. The CDR3 extends over 17 amino acids. CDR1 and CDR2 from the germline V gene are SEHNR and FQNEAQ (reference sequence). Trimming at V came to 5 bases and at J to 3 bases, leaving 11 bases not matched to a gene. In DNA, the CDR3 is TGTGCCAGCAGCGCGCTAACCTCTAGCGGGAGAACAGATACGCAGTATTTT. Translation: CASSALTSSGRTDTQYF.

This clonotype has ten or more counts. In DNA, the CDR3 is TGTGCCAGCAGCGGGGAGGTTGGTACGCAGTATTTT. This encodes CASSGEVGTQYF. V gene TRBV9 combines with J gene TRBJ2-3; D is possibly TRBD2 (6 bases). CDR3 size: 12 residues. The germline V gene has CDR1 SGDLS and CDR2 YYNGEE. V lost 3 bases and J 8 bases, leaving 10 bases between the germline ends.

This clonotype was seen repeatedly, ten times or more. The V call is TRBV27, the J call TRBJ2-1; perhaps D is TRBD1 or TRBD2 (5 bases each). V lost 2 bases, J lost 9 bases, and 14 bases lay in between. The CDR3 length is 14 residues. The germline CDR1 and CDR2 sequences are MNHEY and SMNVEV (reference sequence). CDR3 loop: CASSLNGGGGEQFF. The CDR3 DNA is TGTGCCAGCAGTTTAAACGGTGGGGGTGGTGAGCAGTTCTTC.

The sample holds a few counts of this clonotype. This rearrangement joins TRBV12-3 or TRBV12-4 to TRBJ2-6; 7 bases fit TRBD1. With V trimmed by 6 bases and J by 0 bases, 5 bases remained unmatched. This CDR3 is 16 amino acids long. CDR3 sequence (DNA): TGTGCCAGCAGCCGACAGGGTTCCTCTGGGGCCAACGTCCTGACTTTC. Amino acid sequence: CASSRQGSSGANVLTF.